This T cell receptor beta chain was documented in a study of Ad26.COV2.S vaccination and SARS-CoV-2 variants. In the study overall: By the intramuscular route, Ad26.COV2.S was given once, or twice 56 days apart. Study-wide results and caveats: Ad26.COV2.S recipients had broader spike-specific TCRs (P = 0.0014).

As regards this clone: What it binds is unknown.

Stated treatment: over 15 received Ad26.COV2.S at low or high dose, single or two shots; roughly five received placebo; per-sample allocation not given. The samples were gathered on day 63 after the first injection of vaccine or placebo. An 18-55-year-old adult in Boston served as donor. Some clones are missing from TCRdb's copy, which holds only in-frame ones; the method was immunoSEQ multiplex PCR. Here the sample spans about 350,000 clones, about 88% being singletons. Trimming cost V 1 base and J 8 bases, with 11 bases left between them. CDR1 and CDR2 (germline): SEHNR, FQNEAQ (reference sequence). This CDR3 has 13 amino acids.

The source material was peripheral blood, sampled in a trial of Ad26.COV2.S vaccine versus placebo. The TCR comes from a person aged 18-60 years who received the Ad26.COV2.S COVID-19 vaccine or a placebo. The genes are TRBV7-9 and TRBJ1-1; a possible D gene is TRBD1 (5 bases). CDR3 in DNA: TGTGCCAGCAGCTTAGGGCAGGGCCGAGAAGCTTTCTTT. Protein: CASSLGQGREAFF.